The text below deals with one TCR beta chain. This entry belongs to a study of control samples from healthy donors and cancer patients. The CDR3 extends over 13 amino acids. Germline-derived CDR1 and CDR2 are MNHEY and SVGAGI. Trimming took 8 bases from V and 5 from J; bases not matched to a gene: 6. Assay used: immunoSEQ multiplex PCR; TCRdb lists only in-frame clones, some missing. The sample lists 90,000 to 130,000 clones, approximately 88% occurring once. Sequencing input: PBMCs. The TCR was taken from an older woman with lung cancer. This chain uses TRBV6-5 with TRBJ1-5; 7 bases fit TRBD1. The CDR3, as DNA: TGTGCCAGCGGGACAGAGCAGGATCAGCCCCAGCATTTT. This encodes CASGTEQDQPQHF.